What follows are 31 T cell receptor beta chains derived from one specimen sequenced in a study of cytomegalovirus exposure and HLA in healthy donors. The PCR had 60 Vbeta and 13 Jbeta primers. Libraries were prepared by immunoSEQ multiplex PCR; TCRdb keeps only in-frame clonotypes and omits some of them. The sample yields about 180,000 clones, about 82% seen once. Sequenced sample: PBMCs. These receptors all stem from a man in his late teens or twenties in good health and CMV-seronegative.

This chain joins TRBV6-5 and TRBJ1-1; the match to TRBD1 covers 9 bases. Trimming removed 6 bases from V and 5 bases from J; junction bases left unmatched: 4. This CDR3 has 13 amino acids. Germline V gene lookup returns CDR1 MNHEY and CDR2 SVGAGI. The CDR3 coding sequence is TGTGCCAGCAGACGGACAGGGGAGACTGAAGCTTTCTTT. Translating it yields CASRRTGETEAFF.

This clone occurred a few times. The J gene is TRBJ2-5, the V gene TRBV11-2, with D hard to call. CDR3 length: 11 amino acids. V was clipped by 7 bases and J by 5 bases, with 8 bases between them. Germline V lookup: CDR1 SGHAT, CDR2 FQNNGV. CDR3 sequence (DNA): TGTGCCAGCACCCAGGTGGAGACCCAGTACTTC. Amino acid sequence: CASTQVETQYF.

V usage is TRBV15 and J usage is TRBJ1-3; 7 bases match TRBD1. Germline V gene sequence: CDR1 LNHNV, CDR2 YYDKDF (reference sequence). The CDR3 totals 17 residues. The ends lost 3 bases at V and 0 bases at J; junction bases unmatched: 8. This CDR3 reads CATSRDRTHYSGNTIYF. DNA for the CDR3: TGTGCCACCAGCAGGGACAGGACTCATTACTCTGGAAACACCATATATTTT.

The chain couples TRBV4-2 to TRBJ2-2; tentatively, D is TRBD2 (6 bases). V was pared by 0 bases and J by 5 bases, with 7 bases between. CDR1 is LGHNA, CDR2 YNFKEQ, per germline. The CDR3 covers 14 residues. The DNA for the CDR3 is TGTGCCAGCAGCCAAGAAGGGAGGACCGGGGAGCTGTTTTTT. Residues: CASSQEGRTGELFF.

As DNA, the CDR3 is TGTGCCAGCAGCGCGGGGGGGACTAGCGGCGAGCAGTACTTC. It encodes CASSAGGTSGEQYF. The chain has TRBV9 and TRBJ2-7; TRBD2 agrees at 11 bases. The V gene end was trimmed by 3 bases and the J gene end by 6 bases; junction bases not matched to a gene: 5. The germline V gene encodes CDR1 SGDLS and CDR2 YYNGEE. The CDR3 loop spans 14 amino acids.

The chain links TRBV6-1 to TRBJ1-5; D unclear. This CDR3 has 13 residues. V was clipped by 5 bases and J by 5 bases, with 10 bases between them. Germline CDR1 is MNHNS and CDR2 is SASEGT. CDR3 in amino acids: CASSRREYQPQHF. The CDR3 DNA is TGTGCCAGCAGTAGAAGGGAGTATCAGCCCCAGCATTTT.

V gene TRBV9 combines with J gene TRBJ2-5; 11 bases map to TRBD2. Per germline, CDR1 SGDLS and CDR2 YYNGEE. The CDR3 runs 17 residues. The ends lost 0 bases at V and 5 bases at J; junction bases unmatched: 9. As DNA, the CDR3 is TGTGCCAGCAGCGTAGGCCCTAGCGGGGGGCCCACGGAGACCCAGTACTTC. It codes for CASSVGPSGGPTETQYF.

V gene TRBV6-5 combines with J gene TRBJ2-7, with 10 bases identical to TRBD2. The V gene's germline CDR1 is MNHEY and CDR2 SVGAGI. V was clipped by 6 bases and J by 0 bases; unmatched bases: 5. The CDR3 is 15 residues long. DNA of the CDR3: TGTGCCAGCAGACGGACTAGCGGCACCTCCTACGAGCAGTACTTC. This codes for CASRRTSGTSYEQYF.

The genes are TRBV27 and TRBJ1-6; D not resolved. V shed 7 bases and J shed 0 bases, with 7 bases lying between them. The CDR3 covers 14 residues. Germline loops: CDR1 MNHEY, CDR2 SMNVEV (reference sequence). As DNA, the CDR3 is TGTGCCAGCACCCCAGGCTCCTATAATTCACCCCTCCACTTT. Its translation is CASTPGSYNSPLHF.

The chain links TRBV9 to TRBJ2-3, with TRBD2 identical over 10 bases. Germline V gene sequence: CDR1 SGDLS, CDR2 YYNGEE. V was pared by 0 bases and J by 4 bases, with 2 bases of the junction left unmatched. The CDR3 runs 15 residues. CDR3 sequence reads: CASSVGTSGPDTQYF. CDR3 bases: TGTGCCAGCAGCGTAGGGACTAGCGGCCCAGATACGCAGTATTTT.

The chain employs TRBV28 and TRBJ2-7, with 7 bases identical to TRBD2. Germline V gene sequence: CDR1 MDHEN, CDR2 SYDVKM. The ends lost 6 bases at V and 4 bases at J; junction bases unmatched: 9. The CDR3 is 14 amino acids. The CDR3 protein is CASRLGLGTYEQYF. The CDR3 bases are TGTGCCAGCAGACTCGGACTAGGGACTTACGAGCAGTACTTC.

This chain uses TRBV9 with TRBJ2-7; D possibly corresponds to TRBD2 (7 bases). Germline V gives CDR1 SGDLS, CDR2 YYNGEE. V shed 0 bases and J shed 1 base, with 17 bases lying between them. This CDR3 comprises 17 residues. CDR3 protein: CASSVEGGGPGSYEQYF. The CDR3 nucleotides are TGTGCCAGCAGCGTAGAGGGGGGGGGCCCCGGGTCCTACGAGCAGTACTTC.

The chain links TRBV5-1 to TRBJ2-3, with TRBD1 matching 7 bases. The CDR3 has 16 residues. The junction had 6 bases not matched to a gene; V was cut back by 0 bases and J by 2 bases. CDR1 and CDR2 (germline): SGHRS, YFSETQ. Here the CDR3 reads CASSLATGTATDTQYF. For the CDR3, the DNA is TGCGCCAGCAGCTTGGCTACTGGGACAGCCACAGATACGCAGTATTTT.

The V gene is TRBV27, the J gene TRBJ1-2, with D possibly being TRBD1 (6 bases). Germline V CDR1 and CDR2: MNHEY, SMNVEV (reference sequence). V dropped 4 bases and J dropped 4 bases, with 19 bases sitting between them. The CDR3 runs to 16 residues. The CDR3 sequence is CASSSYLPGATYGYTF. CDR3 DNA sequence: TGTGCCAGCAGTTCATACCTCCCAGGGGCGACCTATGGCTACACCTTC.

The chain employs TRBV2 and TRBJ2-1; 8 nucleotides line up with TRBD2. Germline V gives CDR1 SNHLY, CDR2 FYNNEI. CDR3 size: 14 residues. J gave up 14 bases and V 6 bases, and 15 bases lay outside the gene matches. For the CDR3, the DNA is TGTGCCAGCAGCTCAAGCGGGGGCAACGGGGCGGAGTTCTTC. Its protein is CASSSSGGNGAEFF.

Only one count was recorded for this clone. The gene calls are TRBV19 and TRBJ2-7, with 9 positions matching TRBD1. Losses at the gene ends were 7 bases for V and 8 bases for J; bases not matched to a gene: 12. The length of the CDR3 is 14 residues. In germline, CDR1 is LNHDA, CDR2 SQIVND (reference sequence). CDR3 coding DNA: TGTGCCAGTACCGCCGGGACAGGGTTCGTCAAGCAGTACTTC. This translates into CASTAGTGFVKQYF.

This sequence joins TRBV2 and TRBJ1-1; possibly TRBD1 for D (5 bases). CDR1 and CDR2 (germline): SNHLY, FYNNEI. The CDR3 spans 11 residues. The V end was cut by 8 bases, the J end by 7 bases, with 11 bases between. CDR3 sequence reads: CASQGRDEAFF. The CDR3 DNA is TGTGCCAGCCAGGGCCGAGATGAAGCTTTCTTT. Using reference TRBV2 and TRBJ1-1 for the parts outside the CDR3, the full variable domain is EPEVTQTPSHQVTQMGQEVILRCVPISNHLYFYWYRQILGQKVEFLVSFYNNEISEKSEIFDDQFSVERPDGSNFTLKIRSTKLEDSAMYFCASQGRDEAFFGQGTRLTVV.

The chain employs TRBV7-2 and TRBJ1-2; 9 bases map to TRBD1. V lost 1 base, J lost 7 bases, and 7 bases stayed unmatched. Germline CDR1 SGHTA, CDR2 FQGNSA. CDR3 length equals 15 residues. CDR3 coding DNA: TGTGCCAGCAGCTTAGAATACAGGGGGCAGAGTGGCTACACCTTC. Protein: CASSLEYRGQSGYTF. Combining the CDR3 with reference TRBV7-2 and TRBJ1-2 gives the whole variable domain GAGVSQSPSNKVTEKGKDVELRCDPISGHTALYWYRQSLGQGLEFLIYFQGNSAPDKSGLPSDRFSAERTGGSVSTLTIQRTQQEDSAVYLCASSLEYRGQSGYTFGSGTRLTVV.

The gene calls are TRBV19 and TRBJ2-5; D is undetermined. This CDR3 spans 15 amino acids. Per the germline V gene, CDR1 is LNHDA and CDR2 is SQIVND (reference sequence). V was pared by 5 bases and J by 2 bases, with 15 bases between. The CDR3 is CASSPAGNLQETQYF. In DNA form, the CDR3 reads TGTGCCAGTAGTCCAGCAGGTAATTTACAAGAGACCCAGTACTTC. The full variable domain, with the rest looked up from reference TRBV19 and TRBJ2-5, is DGGITQSPKYLFRKEGQNVTLSCEQNLNHDAMYWYRQDPGQGLRLIYYSQIVNDFQKGDIAEGYSVSREKKESFPLTVTSAQKNPTAFYLCASSPAGNLQETQYFGPGTRLLVL.

This clone was observed once. The chain is built from TRBV11-2 and TRBJ2-7, with 9 positions matching TRBD2. The CDR3 extends over 15 amino acids. V lost 4 bases to trimming and J lost 5 bases; unmatched junction nucleotides: 9. Per the germline V gene, CDR1 is SGHAT and CDR2 is FQNNGV. The CDR3 nucleotides are TGTGCCAGCAGCTCACCGGGACTAGCCTTGCACGAGCAGTACTTC. Its translation: CASSSPGLALHEQYF.

The V and J genes are TRBV19 and TRBJ1-3, with a tentative D call TRBD1 (6 bases). Between the trimmed V and J ends, which lost 4 bases and 4 bases, there was a span of 8 bases. Germline lookup yields CDR1 LNHDA and CDR2 SQIVND (reference sequence). This CDR3 spans 13 amino acids. CDR3 loop: CASSTRGGNTIYF. DNA for the CDR3: TGTGCCAGTAGTACCAGGGGCGGAAACACCATATATTTT.

The V gene is TRBV5-4, the J gene TRBJ2-1, with 7 bases identical to TRBD2. Trimming took 4 bases from V and 8 from J; bases not matched to a gene: 21. The CDR3 is 18 residues long. The germline V gene has CDR1 SGHNT and CDR2 YYREEE (reference sequence). CDR3 in amino acids: CASSHGDGRGGSSDEQFF. As DNA, the CDR3 is TGTGCCAGCAGCCATGGTGACGGTCGGGGCGGGAGTAGCGATGAGCAGTTCTTC.

The chain has TRBV29-1 and TRBJ2-4; maybe TRBD1 (6 bases). V was cut by 5 bases and J by 6 bases, with 14 bases left in between. This CDR3 spans 13 amino acids. Per germline, CDR1 SQVTM and CDR2 ANQGSEA. As DNA, the CDR3 is TGCAGCGTTAGTAACGGCAGGGGAAACATTCAGTACTTC. Amino acids: CSVSNGRGNIQYF.

This clone was detected only once. V and J are TRBV7-3 and TRBJ2-7; 9 nucleotides agree with TRBD2. The V segment lost 5 bases and the J segment 3 bases; nucleotides outside the gene matches: 8. This CDR3 has 15 amino acids. Germline V gene data show CDR1 as SGHTA and CDR2 as FQGTGA. The DNA of the CDR3 is TGTGCCAGCAGCCCGACCTTAGCGGGAGACTACGAGCAGTACTTC. Amino acid sequence: CASSPTLAGDYEQYF.

The chain couples TRBV11-2 to TRBJ2-6; 8 nucleotides align to TRBD2. The V segment lost 1 base and the J segment 0 bases; nucleotides outside the gene matches: 8. CDR3 size: 19 residues. Germline assignment: CDR1 SGHAT and CDR2 FQNNGV. As DNA, the CDR3 is TGTGCCAGCAGCTTAGGTCGGCGGGGGGCCGTCTCTGGGGCCAACGTCCTGACTTTC. It encodes CASSLGRRGAVSGANVLTF.

The rearrangement joins TRBV6-5 to TRBJ1-3; TRBD1 aligns across 7 bases. Losses at the gene ends were 2 bases for V and 4 bases for J; bases not matched to a gene: 8. From germline, CDR1 is MNHEY and CDR2 SVGAGI. The length of the CDR3 is 16 residues. Here the CDR3 DNA reads TGTGCCAGCAGTTACGCGGTGACAGGGACCGGAAACACCATATATTTT. Protein: CASSYAVTGTGNTIYF.

The chain couples TRBV10-3 to TRBJ2-1, with D possibly TRBD1 on 6 matching bases. V was pared by 6 bases and J by 7 bases, with 19 bases between. The length of the CDR3 is 15 residues. CDR1 ENHRY and CDR2 SYGVKD come from the germline V gene. Written as DNA, the CDR3 is TGTGCCATCAGGCGACAGGCCTTTATGGAGAATGAGCAGTTCTTC. This encodes CAIRRQAFMENEQFF.

V gene TRBV6-1 combines with J gene TRBJ2-1, with 12 bases fitting TRBD2. V was pared by 4 bases and J by 8 bases, with 9 bases of the junction left unmatched. The CDR3 runs to 16 residues. Germline V lookup: CDR1 MNHNS, CDR2 SASEGT. The CDR3 region is CASSASTSGGFYEQFF. CDR3 DNA: TGTGCCAGCAGTGCCTCGACTAGCGGGGGTTTCTATGAGCAGTTCTTC.

The gene calls are TRBV30 and TRBJ1-5; TRBD1 matches at 9 bases. Germline loops: CDR1 GTSNPN, CDR2 SVGIG (reference sequence). V gave up 3 bases and J gave up 3 bases; unmatched junction bases: 6. The CDR3 is made up of 15 amino acids. The CDR3 bases are TGTGCCTGGAGCCCGACAGGGGGATACAATCAGCCCCAGCATTTT. It yields the protein CAWSPTGGYNQPQHF.

The chain links TRBV6-5 to TRBJ2-7; 8 bases match TRBD1. CDR1 and CDR2 from the germline V gene are MNHEY and SVGAGI. The CDR3 length is 13 residues. V lost 8 bases and J lost 6; bases outside the gene matches: 9. The CDR3 reads CASGAAGGGEQYF. The CDR3 DNA sequence: TGTGCCAGCGGGGCGGCAGGGGGCGGCGAGCAGTACTTC.

The chain is built from TRBV6-6 and TRBJ2-1; the match to TRBD1 covers 9 bases. This CDR3 is built from 16 residues. With 8 bases clipped from V and 6 bases from J, the junction kept 14 bases outside the gene matches. Germline V gives CDR1 MNHNY, CDR2 SVGAGI (reference sequence). CDR3 DNA: TGTGCCAGCTCGAAGCAAAGCGGGACAGGGATCAATGAGCAGTTCTTC. Translated, it gives CASSKQSGTGINEQFF.